This T cell receptor (beta chain) was obtained from a study of T-cell memory formation after mild COVID-19. The ends lost 5 bases at V and 6 bases at J; junction bases unmatched: 17. This CDR3 has 18 amino acids. Each CDR3 protein gets one entry after TCRdb re-called the 5' RACE reads with MiXCR. This table holds around 300,000 distinct CDR3 sequences, roughly 8.2% found once. Sequencing was performed on PBMCs or a T cell subset sorted from them (not recorded which). The chain combines TRBV12-3 or TRBV12-4 with TRBJ1-2; 11 bases agree with TRBD1. The clonotype comes from a man younger than 30 who had mild COVID-19 (a few samples of this study predate the infection). Cell type and time point are not known. CDR3 amino acids: CASSQLRTGGAGRNGYTF. CDR3 bases: TGTGCCAGCAGTCAACTGCGGACAGGGGGCGCCGGGAGGAATGGCTACACCTTC.